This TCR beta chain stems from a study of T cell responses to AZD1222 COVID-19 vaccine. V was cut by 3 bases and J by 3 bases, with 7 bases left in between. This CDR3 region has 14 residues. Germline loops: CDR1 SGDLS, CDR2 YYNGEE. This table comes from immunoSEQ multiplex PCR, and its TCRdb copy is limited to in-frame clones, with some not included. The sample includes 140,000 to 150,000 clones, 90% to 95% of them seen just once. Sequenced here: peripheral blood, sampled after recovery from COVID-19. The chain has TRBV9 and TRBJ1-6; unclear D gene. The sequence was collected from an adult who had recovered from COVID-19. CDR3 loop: CASSGRGYNSPLHF. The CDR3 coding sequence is TGTGCCAGCAGCGGAAGAGGCTATAATTCACCCCTCCACTTT.